This T cell receptor (beta chain) was sequenced for a study of technical replicates of blood from a handful of donors. Germline V gene sequence: CDR1 MNHEY, CDR2 SMNVEV (reference sequence). Trimming took 5 bases from V and 4 from J, leaving 9 bases between them. The CDR3 contains 12 residues. Profiling relied on immunoSEQ multiplex PCR, and the TCRdb table lists in-frame clones only, not all of them. The table has roughly 87,000 clones, approximately 96% seen once. The sequenced sample was T cells isolated from PBMCs. J is TRBJ2-7 and V is TRBV27; D unclear. The TCR comes from a human donor in good health. The CDR3: CASSTSGYEQYF. CDR3 coding DNA: TGTGCCAGCAGTACCTCGGGTTACGAGCAGTACTTC.